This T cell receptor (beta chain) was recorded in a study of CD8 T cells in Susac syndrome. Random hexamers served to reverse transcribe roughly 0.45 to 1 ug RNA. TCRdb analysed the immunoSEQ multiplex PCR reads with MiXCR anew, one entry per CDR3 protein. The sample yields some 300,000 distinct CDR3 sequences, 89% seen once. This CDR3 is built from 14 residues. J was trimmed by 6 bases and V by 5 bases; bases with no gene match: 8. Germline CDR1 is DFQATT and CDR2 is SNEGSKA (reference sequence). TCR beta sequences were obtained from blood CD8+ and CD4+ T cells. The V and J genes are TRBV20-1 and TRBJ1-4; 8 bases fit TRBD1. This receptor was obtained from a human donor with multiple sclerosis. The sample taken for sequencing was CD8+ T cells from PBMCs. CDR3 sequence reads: CSARYDRGHEKLFF. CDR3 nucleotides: TGCAGTGCTCGATACGACAGGGGCCATGAAAAACTGTTTTTT.